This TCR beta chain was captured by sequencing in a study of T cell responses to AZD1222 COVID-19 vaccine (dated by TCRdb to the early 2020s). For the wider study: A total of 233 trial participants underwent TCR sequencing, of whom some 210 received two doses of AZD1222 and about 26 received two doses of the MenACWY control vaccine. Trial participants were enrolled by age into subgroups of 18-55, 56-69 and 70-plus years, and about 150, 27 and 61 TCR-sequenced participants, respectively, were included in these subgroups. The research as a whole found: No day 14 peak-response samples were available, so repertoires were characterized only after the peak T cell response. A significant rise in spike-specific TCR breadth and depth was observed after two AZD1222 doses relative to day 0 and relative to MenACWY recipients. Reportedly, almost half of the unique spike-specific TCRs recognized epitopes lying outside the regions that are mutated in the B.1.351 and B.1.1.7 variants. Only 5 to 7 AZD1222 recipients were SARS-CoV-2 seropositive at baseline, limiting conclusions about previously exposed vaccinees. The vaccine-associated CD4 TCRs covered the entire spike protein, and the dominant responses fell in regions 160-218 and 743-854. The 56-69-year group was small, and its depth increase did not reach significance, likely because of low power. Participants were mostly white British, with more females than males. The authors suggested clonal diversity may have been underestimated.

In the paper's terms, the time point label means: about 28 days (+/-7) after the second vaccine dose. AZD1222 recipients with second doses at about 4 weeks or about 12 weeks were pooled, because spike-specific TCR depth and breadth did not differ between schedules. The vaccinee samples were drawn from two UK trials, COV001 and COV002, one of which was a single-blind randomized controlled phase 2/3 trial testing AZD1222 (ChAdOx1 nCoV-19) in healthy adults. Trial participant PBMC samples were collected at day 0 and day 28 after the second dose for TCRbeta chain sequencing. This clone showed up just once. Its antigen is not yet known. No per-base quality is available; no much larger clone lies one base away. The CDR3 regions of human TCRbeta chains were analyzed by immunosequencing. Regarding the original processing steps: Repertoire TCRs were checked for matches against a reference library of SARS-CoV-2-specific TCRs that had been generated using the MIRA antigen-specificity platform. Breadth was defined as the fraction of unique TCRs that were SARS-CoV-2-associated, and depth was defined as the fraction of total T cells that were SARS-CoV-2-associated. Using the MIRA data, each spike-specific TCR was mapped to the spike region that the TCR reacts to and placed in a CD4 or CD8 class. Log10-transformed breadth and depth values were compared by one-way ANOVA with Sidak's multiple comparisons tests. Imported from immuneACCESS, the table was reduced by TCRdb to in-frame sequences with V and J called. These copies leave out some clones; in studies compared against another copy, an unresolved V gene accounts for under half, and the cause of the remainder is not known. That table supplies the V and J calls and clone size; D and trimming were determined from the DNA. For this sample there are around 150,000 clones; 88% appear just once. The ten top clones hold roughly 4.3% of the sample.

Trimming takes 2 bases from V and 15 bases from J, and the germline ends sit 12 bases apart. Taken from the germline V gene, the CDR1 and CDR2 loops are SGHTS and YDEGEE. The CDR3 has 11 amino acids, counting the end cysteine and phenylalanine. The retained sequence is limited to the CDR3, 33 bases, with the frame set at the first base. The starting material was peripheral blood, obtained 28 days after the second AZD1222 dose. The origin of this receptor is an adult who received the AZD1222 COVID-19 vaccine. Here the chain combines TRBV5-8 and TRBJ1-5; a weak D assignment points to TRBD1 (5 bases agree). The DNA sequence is TGTGCCAGCAGCTTCAGGGCAAGAGTGCATTTT. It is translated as CASSFRARVHF.